Each of the 29 T cell receptor beta chains below was sequenced from the same sample in a study of T cell responses to AZD1222 COVID-19 vaccine. Clones were sequenced by immunoSEQ multiplex PCR, and TCRdb holds only the in-frame ones, with some missing. The data show some 130,000 clones, roughly 85% seen once. The starting material was peripheral blood, obtained on day 0 of AZD1222 vaccination. These receptor sequences come from an adult in good health.

The chain combines TRBV6-5 with TRBJ1-4, with D maybe TRBD1 (6 bases). This CDR3 spans 14 amino acids. The germline V and J ends were trimmed by 4 bases and 7 bases, with 13 bases remaining between them. Germline-derived CDR1 and CDR2 are MNHEY and SVGAGI. In DNA form, the CDR3 reads TGTGCCAGCAGTTCGAAGGGGGGAATTGAAAAACTGTTTTTT. The encoded protein is CASSSKGGIEKLFF.

The rearrangement uses TRBV7-3 and TRBJ2-2; 7 nucleotides agree with TRBD2. V lost 5 bases to trimming and J lost 0 bases; unmatched junction nucleotides: 3. The CDR3 spans 15 residues. CDR1 SGHTA and CDR2 FQGTGA come from the germline V gene. The DNA for the CDR3 is TGTGCCAGCAGCCCTAGCGGACCGAACACCGGGGAGCTGTTTTTT. This encodes CASSPSGPNTGELFF.

The chain uses TRBV7-2 and TRBJ2-2; D gene unclear. Germline V gene sequence: CDR1 SGHTA, CDR2 FQGNSA. The CDR3 is made up of 15 amino acids. With 3 bases removed from V and 1 base from J, the gap between germline ends came to 9 bases. The CDR3 coding sequence is TGTGCCAGCAGCTTCGGTCGGGTGAACACCGGGGAGCTGTTTTTT. This translates into CASSFGRVNTGELFF.

This sequence joins TRBV3-1 (or the pseudogene TRBV3-2) and TRBJ1-3; TRBD1 might be the D (5 bases). Trimming pared 2 bases from V and 4 bases from J, leaving 18 bases between. Germline CDR1 and CDR2: LGHDT and YNNKEL (reference sequence). The CDR3 has 17 residues. The CDR3 spells CASSQKLSGVLGNTIYF. The DNA of the CDR3 is TGTGCCAGCAGCCAAAAGCTGTCGGGGGTGTTAGGAAACACCATATATTTT.

This clone has a single count. V and J are TRBV4-1 and TRBJ2-1; D is perhaps TRBD2 (6 bases). The V and J ends lost 1 base and 0 bases respectively, with 10 bases between them. This CDR3 region has 16 residues. From germline, CDR1 is MGHRA and CDR2 YSYEKL. CDR3 bases: TGCGCCAGCAGCCAAGCCTTCGGGAGCTCCTACAATGAGCAGTTCTTC. Protein: CASSQAFGSSYNEQFF.

The chain is built from TRBV7-2 and TRBJ2-5; TRBD2 matches at 7 bases. Germline V CDR1 and CDR2: SGHTA, FQGNSA. This CDR3 spans 14 amino acids. With 6 bases clipped from V and 6 bases from J, the junction kept 10 bases outside the gene matches. The chain's CDR3 is CASSGSRESKTQYF. As DNA, the CDR3 is TGTGCCAGCAGTGGGTCGCGGGAGAGTAAGACCCAGTACTTC.

V and J are TRBV7-3 and TRBJ2-2, with 10 bases fitting TRBD1. This CDR3 has 16 amino acids. With 5 bases clipped from V and 3 bases from J, the junction kept 6 bases outside the gene matches. Germline assignment: CDR1 SGHTA and CDR2 FQGTGA. The CDR3 loop is CASSPGQGLYTGELFF. The CDR3 DNA sequence: TGTGCCAGCAGCCCGGGACAGGGGTTGTACACCGGGGAGCTGTTTTTT.

The chain recombines TRBV6-2 or TRBV6-3 with TRBJ1-6; no definite D call. CDR3 size: 16 residues. Germline V lookup: CDR1 MNHEY, CDR2 SVGEGT. V shed 1 base and J shed 7 bases, with 14 bases lying between them. The CDR3 sequence is CASSYFPGGRNSPLHF. CDR3 DNA sequence: TGTGCCAGCAGTTACTTTCCGGGTGGCCGAAATTCACCCCTCCACTTT.

The CDR3 loop reads CSVDPAGNYGYTF. CDR3 nucleotides: TGCAGCGTTGACCCAGCGGGAAACTATGGCTACACCTTC. The rearrangement links TRBV29-1 to TRBJ1-2, with D hard to call. V was cut by 3 bases and J by 2 bases, with 10 bases left in between. This CDR3 spans 13 amino acids. Germline lookup yields CDR1 SQVTM and CDR2 ANQGSEA.

This sequence joins TRBV30 and TRBJ1-2; 8 bases are a match to TRBD1. With V trimmed by 0 bases and J by 7 bases, 10 bases remained unmatched. This CDR3 contains 15 residues. Looked up from germline, CDR1 is GTSNPN and CDR2 is SVGIG (reference sequence). The CDR3 spells CAWSVQGARDSGYTF. CDR3 coding DNA: TGTGCCTGGAGTGTTCAGGGGGCGAGAGACTCTGGCTACACCTTC.

This rearrangement joins TRBV7-2 to TRBJ1-1; 8 bases align to TRBD1. The CDR3 consists of 15 residues. The V gene end was trimmed by 9 bases and the J gene end by 4 bases; junction bases not matched to a gene: 13. Germline CDR1 and CDR2: SGHTA and FQGNSA. In DNA, the CDR3 is TGTGCCAGTACCAGGACAGGGAGGTCGGGCACTGAAGCTTTCTTT. This sequence encodes CASTRTGRSGTEAFF.

This chain joins TRBV19 and TRBJ1-2; D call uncertain. The CDR3 has 11 amino acids. Trimming removed 6 bases from V and 6 bases from J, with 8 bases in between. In germline, CDR1 is LNHDA, CDR2 SQIVND (reference sequence). In DNA form, the CDR3 reads TGTGCCAGTAGGATCTACGATGGCTACACCTTC. Translated, it gives CASRIYDGYTF.

This clone was counted a few times. The V call is TRBV30, the J call TRBJ2-7, with TRBD1 matching 11 bases. Germline CDR1 and CDR2: GTSNPN and SVGIG (reference sequence). V was pared by 2 bases and J by 5 bases, with 11 bases of the junction left unmatched. CDR3 length: 16 residues. The CDR3 sequence is CAWSPVWDRGSHEQYF. The DNA for the CDR3 is TGTGCCTGGAGTCCAGTATGGGACAGGGGGTCCCACGAGCAGTACTTC.

This chain connects TRBV5-1 to TRBJ2-2, with 9 bases aligning to TRBD1. Per germline, CDR1 SGHRS and CDR2 YFSETQ. V lost 4 bases to trimming and J lost 7 bases; unmatched junction nucleotides: 8. This CDR3 has 15 amino acids. This CDR3 reads CASSPQTGGGGELFF. The CDR3 DNA sequence: TGCGCCAGCAGCCCCCAGACAGGGGGTGGCGGGGAGCTGTTTTTT.

This chain joins TRBV5-1 and TRBJ1-4; 10 nucleotides align to TRBD1. With 1 base clipped from V and 6 bases from J, the junction kept 3 bases outside the gene matches. The CDR3 spans 15 residues. Per the germline V gene, CDR1 is SGHRS and CDR2 is YFSETQ. DNA of the CDR3: TGCGCCAGCAGCTTGTCCGGGACAGGGGATGAAAAACTGTTTTTT. Its protein product is CASSLSGTGDEKLFF. Using reference TRBV5-1 and TRBJ1-4 for the parts outside the CDR3, the full variable domain is KAGVTQTPRYLIKTRGQQVTLSCSPISGHRSVSWYQQTPGQGLQFLFEYFSETQRNKGNFPGRFSGRQFSNSRSEMNVSTLELGDSALYLCASSLSGTGDEKLFFGSGTQLSVL.

The J gene is TRBJ2-2, the V gene TRBV9, with TRBD2 matching over 7 bases. There are 13 residues in the CDR3. J lost 7 bases, V lost 7 bases, and 7 bases had no gene match. The germline CDR1 and CDR2 sequences are SGDLS and YYNGEE. Written as DNA, the CDR3 is TGTGCCAGCTGGGGAGGGAGTAACGGGGAGCTGTTTTTT. Protein sequence: CASWGGSNGELFF.

V gene TRBV24-1 combines with J gene TRBJ2-7; possible D gene TRBD1, 5 bases. The CDR3 has 14 residues. Trimming shortened V by 3 bases and J by 2 bases, and 10 bases separated the two germline ends. Germline V gene lookup returns CDR1 KGHDR and CDR2 SFDVKD. The CDR3 coding sequence is TGTGCCACCAGTGATCCGACAGCCACCTACGAGCAGTACTTC. Its translation is CATSDPTATYEQYF.

The chain couples TRBV2 to TRBJ1-1, with 9 bases lining up with TRBD1. The V and J ends lost 6 bases and 6 bases, in that order; junction bases with no gene match: 8. The CDR3 is 14 amino acids. CDR1 and CDR2 (germline): SNHLY, FYNNEI. CDR3: CASRGTGRYAEAFF. CDR3 sequence (DNA): TGTGCCAGCAGGGGGACAGGGAGGTACGCTGAAGCTTTCTTT.

V and J are TRBV7-2 and TRBJ2-1; possible D gene TRBD2, 6 bases. Trimming shortened V by 0 bases and J by 10 bases, and 13 bases separated the two germline ends. The CDR3 extends over 14 amino acids. CDR1 SGHTA and CDR2 FQGNSA come from the germline V gene. The DNA of the CDR3 is TGTGCCAGCAGCTTAGCGGGAGGAAAGTCGGAGCAGTTCTTC. Encoded protein: CASSLAGGKSEQFF.

The chain employs TRBV28 and TRBJ1-2; TRBD1 matches 11 bases. Trimming took 4 bases from V and 8 from J; bases not matched to a gene: 15. This CDR3 has 17 amino acids. Germline V gene data show CDR1 as MDHEN and CDR2 as SYDVKM. The CDR3 DNA reads TGTGCCAGCAGTTCTGCCGCCACCCAGGACAGGGGGCTAGGCTACACCTTC. Encoded protein: CASSSAATQDRGLGYTF.

This clone was recorded once. The V and J genes are TRBV7-2 and TRBJ1-2; 8 bases are shared with TRBD1. The CDR3 loop spans 14 amino acids. Unmatched junction bases numbered 8, after V lost 3 bases and J lost 8 bases. Germline V lookup: CDR1 SGHTA, CDR2 FQGNSA. CDR3 in DNA: TGTGCCAGCAGCTTTATGACAGGGGATGAAGGCTACACCTTC. It yields the protein CASSFMTGDEGYTF. Using reference TRBV7-2 and TRBJ1-2 for the parts outside the CDR3, the full variable domain is GAGVSQSPSNKVTEKGKDVELRCDPISGHTALYWYRQSLGQGLEFLIYFQGNSAPDKSGLPSDRFSAERTGGSVSTLTIQRTQQEDSAVYLCASSFMTGDEGYTFGSGTRLTVV.

The CDR3 protein is CASSTGGANEAFF. Here the CDR3 DNA reads TGTGCCAGCAGCACAGGGGGCGCGAATGAAGCTTTCTTT. The rearrangement joins TRBV11-3 to TRBJ1-1; 9 bases are shared with TRBD1. Germline trimming cut 5 bases from V and 7 bases from J; bases unmatched to any gene: 5. Germline V CDR1 and CDR2: SGHNT, YENEEA. The CDR3 extends over 13 amino acids.

The V gene is TRBV13, the J gene TRBJ1-1, with D possibly matching TRBD1 (5 bases). The germline V gene encodes CDR1 PRHDT and CDR2 FYEKMQ (reference sequence). The CDR3 has 13 amino acids. V was trimmed by 8 bases and J by 0 bases, leaving 10 bases between them. The CDR3 DNA is TGTGCCAGCGGGGCCGAAATGAACACTGAAGCTTTCTTT. Residues: CASGAEMNTEAFF. Complete variable domain (other parts from reference TRBV13 and TRBJ1-1): AAGVIQSPRHLIKEKRETATLKCYPIPRHDTVYWYQQGPGQDPQFLISFYEKMQSDKGSIPDRFSAQQFSDYHSELNMSSLELGDSALYFCASGAEMNTEAFFGQGTRLTVV.

The chain couples TRBV19 to TRBJ1-5; 7 nucleotides align to TRBD1. The CDR3 loop spans 13 amino acids. Germline CDR1 and CDR2: LNHDA and SQIVND (reference sequence). Unmatched junction bases numbered 5, after V lost 5 bases and J lost 7 bases. The CDR3 reads CASSGQGGQPQHF. The CDR3 DNA sequence: TGTGCCAGTAGTGGGCAGGGGGGACAGCCCCAGCATTTT.

The gene calls are TRBV5-1 and TRBJ2-5; 15 nucleotides agree with TRBD2. Germline V CDR1 and CDR2: SGHRS, YFSETQ. The CDR3 is 18 amino acids. V lost 0 bases and J lost 2; bases outside the gene matches: 5. The CDR3 spells CASSLGTSGRVEQETQYF. The CDR3 region has the DNA TGCGCCAGCAGCTTGGGGACTAGCGGGAGGGTAGAACAAGAGACCCAGTACTTC.

The V gene is TRBV7-2, the J gene TRBJ2-7; a weak D match, TRBD2 (6 bases). V gave up 5 bases and J gave up 2 bases, with 13 bases separating them. This CDR3 contains 14 residues. Germline CDR1 SGHTA, CDR2 FQGNSA. For the CDR3, the DNA is TGTGCCAGCAGCCCCCGCGCGGGGCCCTACGAGCAGTACTTC. It encodes CASSPRAGPYEQYF.

The chain has TRBV7-6 and TRBJ1-1, with TRBD1 identical over 10 bases. With 3 bases clipped from V and 7 bases from J, the junction kept 8 bases outside the gene matches. Germline CDR1 SGHVS, CDR2 FNYEAQ. The CDR3 extends over 15 amino acids. Here the CDR3 reads CASSLAGTGASEAFF. CDR3 DNA sequence: TGTGCCAGCAGCTTGGCAGGGACAGGGGCTAGTGAAGCTTTCTTT.

The V gene is TRBV19, the J gene TRBJ1-2; TRBD1 might be the D (6 bases). The CDR3 consists of 14 residues. The V gene's germline CDR1 is LNHDA and CDR2 SQIVND (reference sequence). V lost 4 bases, J lost 6 bases, and 15 bases lay in between. The chain's CDR3 is CASSNQGIWDGYTF. In DNA, the CDR3 is TGTGCCAGTAGTAACCAGGGGATTTGGGATGGCTACACCTTC.

The chain couples TRBV29-1 to TRBJ1-2; D remains ambiguous. This CDR3 spans 13 amino acids. Germline CDR1 is SQVTM and CDR2 is ANQGSEA. V was clipped by 3 bases and J by 4 bases, with 12 bases between them. In DNA form, the CDR3 reads TGCAGCGTTGACAGGCCATCGGGCTATGGCTACACCTTC. This codes for CSVDRPSGYGYTF. The whole variable domain, remainder taken from reference TRBV29-1 and TRBJ1-2, is SAVISQKPSRDICQRGTSLTIQCQVDSQVTMMFWYRQQPGQSLTLIATANQGSEATYESGFVIDKFPISRPNLTFSTLTVSNMSPEDSSIYLCSVDRPSGYGYTFGSGTRLTVV.